These T cell receptor beta chains were read from a single sample in a study of T-cell memory formation after mild COVID-19. One entry per CDR3 protein, called by TCRdb with MiXCR from the 5' RACE reads. The data contain about 340,000 distinct CDR3 sequences, 10% to 15% of them singletons. The sequencing input was PBMCs or a T cell subset sorted from them (not recorded which). Source of these receptors: a man aged 18 to 29 who had mild COVID-19 (a few samples of this study predate the infection). Cell type and time point are not known. Both conserved end residues are trimmed from each CDR3. For some rows the clone size is stated as once, few or many, or as a class when expanded; others skip it.

J gene,clone size,V gene,CDR3 protein
TRBJ2-7,NA,TRBV15,ATSPRSGGIYEQY
TRBJ2-1,few,TRBV7-2,ASSLTPREINEQF
TRBJ2-5,NA,TRBV7-9,ASSGQGTETQY
TRBJ2-3,few,TRBV7-8,ASSLQRSTTDTQY
TRBJ1-2,few,TRBV12-3/TRBV12-4,ASRPTGPGYT
TRBJ1-5,few,TRBV18,ASSPQGKGSNQPQH
TRBJ2-3,few,TRBV28,ASSGGAASTDTQY
TRBJ2-2,few,TRBV2,ASSAQGATNTGELF
TRBJ1-3,few,TRBV12-3/TRBV12-4,ASREVGDTIY
TRBJ2-1,few,TRBV20-1,SARDLSGLAGLEQF
TRBJ2-5,few,TRBV20-1,SAPRLAGGLQETQY
TRBJ1-1,few,TRBV18,ASSPPEGFAEAF
TRBJ2-2,many,TRBV5-4,ASSLAVPGELF
TRBJ1-2,few,TRBV6-1,ASLTGTNYGYT
TRBJ2-1,NA,TRBV3-1,ASSPTWGRGYNEQF
TRBJ2-2,few,TRBV7-2,ASGPLRGGNPGELF
TRBJ1-5,few,TRBV2,ASRRAGSLDQPQH